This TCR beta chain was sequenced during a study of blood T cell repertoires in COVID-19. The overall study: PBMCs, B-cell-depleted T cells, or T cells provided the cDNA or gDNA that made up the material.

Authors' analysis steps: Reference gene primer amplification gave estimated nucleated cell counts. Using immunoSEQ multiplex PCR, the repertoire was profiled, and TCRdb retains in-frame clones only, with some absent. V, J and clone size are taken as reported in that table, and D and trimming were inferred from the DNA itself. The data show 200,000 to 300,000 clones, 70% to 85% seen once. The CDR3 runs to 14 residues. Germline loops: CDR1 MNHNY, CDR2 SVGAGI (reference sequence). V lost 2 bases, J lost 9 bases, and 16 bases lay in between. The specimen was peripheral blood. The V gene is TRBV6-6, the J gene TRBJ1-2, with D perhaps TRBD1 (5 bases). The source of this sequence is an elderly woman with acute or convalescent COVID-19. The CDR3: CASSYAQGLQRYTF. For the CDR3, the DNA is TGTGCCAGCAGTTACGCCCAGGGCCTCCAGCGCTACACCTTC.